The clone carrying this TCR beta chain was detected a few times. What it recognizes is unknown. Library preparation (for TCRbeta) was performed with unique molecular identifiers. TCRdb independently ran MiXCR on the PCR reads; one entry per CDR3 protein. The top ten clones hold around 7.6% of a sample with 250,000 to 300,000 distinct CDR3 sequences, about a tenth of them seen once. The V gene lost 3 bases and the J gene lost 7 bases, with 13 bases spanning the gap. CDR3 size: 14 residues. CDR1 and CDR2 from the germline V gene are LNHDA and SQIVND (reference sequence). The entry originates in a study of T-cell reconstitution after alpha-beta-depleted transplantation in children. Study-level results: T-cell numbers and diversity one year post-transplant derived largely from freshly generated T cells. Approximately two months post-transplant, alpha-beta T cells reportedly originated from several hundred expanded graft clones.

The chain recombines TRBV19 with TRBJ2-4; D is possibly TRBD1 (5 bases). The clonotype comes from a boy younger than two with acute myeloid leukemia, due to receive a stem cell transplant. Sequenced material: PBMCs, taken before TCRalphabeta/CD19-depleted stem cell transplant. As DNA, the CDR3 is TGTGCCAGTAGTATTTCCCTTAGGGGCAACATTCAGTACTTC. Encoded protein: CASSISLRGNIQYF.